The next 8 T cell receptor beta chains were all read from a single sample in a study of blood T cell repertoires in COVID-19. The method was immunoSEQ multiplex PCR; TCRdb's version includes in-frame clones alone and lacks a portion of them. The table lists about 100,000 clones, over 80% of them singletons. Sequenced sample: peripheral blood. The receptors stem from a man over 45 with active or convalescent COVID-19.

The V call is TRBV5-4, the J call TRBJ2-3; 8 bases map to TRBD2. V was pared by 0 bases and J by 4 bases, with 7 bases of the junction left unmatched. Germline CDR1 is SGHNT and CDR2 is YYREEE (reference sequence). The CDR3 has 16 residues. The CDR3 reads CASSLARRGGADTQYF. CDR3 DNA sequence: TGTGCCAGCAGCTTGGCCCGACGGGGGGGGGCAGATACGCAGTATTTT.

The chain employs TRBV6-4 and TRBJ2-1; a possible D gene is TRBD1 (5 bases). The CDR3 is made up of 11 amino acids. The V end was cut by 6 bases, the J end by 9 bases, with 9 bases between. Germline V lookup: CDR1 MRHNA, CDR2 SNTAGT. The CDR3 nucleotides are TGTGCCAGCAGCAGGGTTTGTGAGCAGTTCTTC. It specifies CASSRVCEQFF.

The chain combines TRBV18 with TRBJ2-5, with D maybe TRBD2 (5 bases). CDR1 KGHSH and CDR2 LQKENI come from the germline V gene. Trimming took 3 bases from V and 5 from J, leaving 13 bases between them. The length of the CDR3 is 14 residues. The CDR3 bases are TGTGCCAGCTCACCGCTGGACTCTGGGGAGACCCAGTACTTC. This encodes CASSPLDSGETQYF.

This chain connects TRBV19 to TRBJ2-5; weak D call: TRBD2 (7 bases). Germline CDR1 is LNHDA and CDR2 is SQIVND (reference sequence). This CDR3 has 13 amino acids. The V end was cut by 7 bases, the J end by 5 bases, with 14 bases between. CDR3 coding DNA: TGTGCCAGTAAAGGACTAGGGGGGGAGACCCAGTACTTC. Protein: CASKGLGGETQYF.

This sequence joins TRBV24-1 and TRBJ1-4; D might be TRBD1 (5 bases). CDR3 length equals 14 residues. Germline CDR1 is KGHDR and CDR2 is SFDVKD. Trimming removed 3 bases from V and 3 bases from J, with 7 bases in between. The CDR3 nucleotides are TGTGCCACCAGTGATGGCAGGGCTAATGAAAAACTGTTTTTT. Its translation: CATSDGRANEKLFF.

J is TRBJ1-2 and V is TRBV10-3; weak D call: TRBD1 (5 bases). The CDR3 is 15 residues long. V dropped 2 bases and J dropped 8 bases, with 18 bases sitting between them. Per germline, CDR1 ENHRY and CDR2 SYGVKD. This CDR3 is CAISETIGGAGGYTF. The CDR3 DNA follows: TGTGCCATCAGTGAGACAATAGGAGGGGCAGGGGGCTACACCTTC.

The gene calls are TRBV28 and TRBJ1-5; D is ambiguous. The CDR3 loop spans 14 amino acids. CDR1 and CDR2 from the germline V gene are MDHEN and SYDVKM. Between the trimmed V and J ends, which lost 8 bases and 6 bases, there was a span of 17 bases. The CDR3 protein is CASRNTVQSQPQHF. The CDR3 DNA sequence: TGTGCCAGCCGCAACACCGTACAGTCTCAGCCCCAGCATTTT.

The chain has TRBV9 and TRBJ1-2; D unresolved. The germline CDR1 and CDR2 sequences are SGDLS and YYNGEE. V dropped 0 bases and J dropped 2 bases, with 8 bases sitting between them. This CDR3 has 14 amino acids. The CDR3 is CASSVEPQNYGYTF. CDR3 bases: TGTGCCAGCAGCGTAGAACCACAAAACTATGGCTACACCTTC.